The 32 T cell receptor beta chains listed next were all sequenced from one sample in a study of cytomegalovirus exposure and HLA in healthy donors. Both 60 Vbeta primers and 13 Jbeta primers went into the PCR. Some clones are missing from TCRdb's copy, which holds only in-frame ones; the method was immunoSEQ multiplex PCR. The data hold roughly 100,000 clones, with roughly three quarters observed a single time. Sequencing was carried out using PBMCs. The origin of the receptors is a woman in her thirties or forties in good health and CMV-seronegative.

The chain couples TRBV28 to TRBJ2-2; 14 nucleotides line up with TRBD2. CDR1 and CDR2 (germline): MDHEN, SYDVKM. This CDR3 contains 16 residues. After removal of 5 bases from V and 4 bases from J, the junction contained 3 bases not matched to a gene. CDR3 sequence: CASSRLAGGGTGELFF. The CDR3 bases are TGTGCCAGCAGTCGACTAGCGGGAGGGGGCACCGGGGAGCTGTTTTTT.

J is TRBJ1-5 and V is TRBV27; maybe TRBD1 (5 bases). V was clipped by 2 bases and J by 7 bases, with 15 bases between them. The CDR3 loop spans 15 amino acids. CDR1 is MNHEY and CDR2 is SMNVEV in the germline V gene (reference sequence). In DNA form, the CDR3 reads TGTGCCAGCAGTTTACTAAGGGGTCCAGGGCAGCCCCAGCATTTT. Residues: CASSLLRGPGQPQHF.

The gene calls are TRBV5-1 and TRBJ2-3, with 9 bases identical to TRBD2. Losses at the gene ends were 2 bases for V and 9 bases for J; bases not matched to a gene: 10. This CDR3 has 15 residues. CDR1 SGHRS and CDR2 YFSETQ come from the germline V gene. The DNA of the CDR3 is TGCGCCAGCAGCTTAGGTAGCGGGAGTCTTGTAACGCAGTATTTT. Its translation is CASSLGSGSLVTQYF.

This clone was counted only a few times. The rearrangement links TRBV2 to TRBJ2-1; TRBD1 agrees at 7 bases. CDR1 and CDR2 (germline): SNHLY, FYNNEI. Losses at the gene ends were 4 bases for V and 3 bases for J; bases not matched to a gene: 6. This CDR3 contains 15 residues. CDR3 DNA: TGTGCCAGCAGTGTAGACAGGGTTGGCTACAATGAGCAGTTCTTC. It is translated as CASSVDRVGYNEQFF.

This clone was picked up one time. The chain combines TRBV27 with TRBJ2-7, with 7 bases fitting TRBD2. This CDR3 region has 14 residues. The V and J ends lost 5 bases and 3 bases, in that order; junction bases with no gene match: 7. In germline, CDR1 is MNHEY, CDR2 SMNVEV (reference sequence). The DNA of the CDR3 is TGTGCCAGCAGTAGCGGTGGGGGGGGCTACGAGCAGTACTTC. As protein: CASSSGGGGYEQYF.

In nucleotides, the CDR3 is TGTGCCAGTACAGGGCTTTATGGCTACACCTTC. This translates into CASTGLYGYTF. The V call is TRBV6-1, the J call TRBJ1-2, with a possible D match to TRBD1 (6 bases). This CDR3 is 11 amino acids long. Trimming removed 9 bases from V and 5 bases from J, with 10 bases in between. The germline V gene has CDR1 MNHNS and CDR2 SASEGT.

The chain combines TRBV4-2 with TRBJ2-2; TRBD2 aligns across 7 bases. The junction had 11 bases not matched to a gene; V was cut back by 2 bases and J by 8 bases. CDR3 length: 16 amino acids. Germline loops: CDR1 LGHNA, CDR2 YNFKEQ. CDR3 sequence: CASSQLAGERSGELFF. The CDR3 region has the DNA TGTGCCAGCAGCCAACTGGCGGGGGAAAGATCGGGGGAGCTGTTTTTT.

This chain's CDR3 is CASSQEPGKAEQYF. The CDR3 nucleotides are TGTGCCAGCAGCCAAGAGCCAGGGAAGGCCGAGCAGTACTTC. V is TRBV4-2 and J is TRBJ2-7, with D maybe TRBD1 (5 bases). V gave up 0 bases and J gave up 6 bases, with 12 bases separating them. The CDR3 totals 14 residues. In germline, CDR1 is LGHNA, CDR2 YNFKEQ.

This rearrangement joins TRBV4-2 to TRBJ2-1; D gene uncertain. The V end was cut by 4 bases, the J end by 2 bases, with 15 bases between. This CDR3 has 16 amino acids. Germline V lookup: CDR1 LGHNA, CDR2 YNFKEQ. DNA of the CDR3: TGTGCCAGCAGCCCCGCGGAACCTAACGCCTACAATGAGCAGTTCTTC. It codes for CASSPAEPNAYNEQFF.

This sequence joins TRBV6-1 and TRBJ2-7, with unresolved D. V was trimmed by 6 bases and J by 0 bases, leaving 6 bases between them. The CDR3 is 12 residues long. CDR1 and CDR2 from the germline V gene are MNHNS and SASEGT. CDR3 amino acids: CASRAASYEQYF. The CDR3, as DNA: TGTGCCAGCAGGGCGGCCTCCTACGAGCAGTACTTC.

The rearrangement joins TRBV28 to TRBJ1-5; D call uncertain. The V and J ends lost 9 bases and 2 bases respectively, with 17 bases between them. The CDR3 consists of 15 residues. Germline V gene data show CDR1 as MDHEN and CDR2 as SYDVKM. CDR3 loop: CASRIRSGGNQPQHF. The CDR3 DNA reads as TGTGCCAGTAGAATTAGGAGTGGAGGCAATCAGCCCCAGCATTTT.

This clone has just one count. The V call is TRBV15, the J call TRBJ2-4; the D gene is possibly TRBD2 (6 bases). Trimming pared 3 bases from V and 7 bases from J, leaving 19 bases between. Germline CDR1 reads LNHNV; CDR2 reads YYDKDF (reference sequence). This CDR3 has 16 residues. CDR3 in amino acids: CATSSVRTGGINIQYF. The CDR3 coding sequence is TGTGCCACCAGCAGTGTTCGGACTGGCGGGATTAACATTCAGTACTTC.

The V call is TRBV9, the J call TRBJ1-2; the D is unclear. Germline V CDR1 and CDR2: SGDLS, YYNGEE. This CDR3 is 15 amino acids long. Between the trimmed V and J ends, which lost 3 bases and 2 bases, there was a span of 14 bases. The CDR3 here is CASSGNSGANYGYTF. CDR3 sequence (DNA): TGTGCCAGCAGCGGGAACTCCGGAGCAAACTATGGCTACACCTTC.

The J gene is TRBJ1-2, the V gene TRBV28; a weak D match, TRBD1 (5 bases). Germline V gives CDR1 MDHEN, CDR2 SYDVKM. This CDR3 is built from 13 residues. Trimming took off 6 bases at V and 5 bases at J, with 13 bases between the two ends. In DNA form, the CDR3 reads TGTGCCAGCAGACTGCCAGGGAAGTATGGCTACACCTTC. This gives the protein CASRLPGKYGYTF.

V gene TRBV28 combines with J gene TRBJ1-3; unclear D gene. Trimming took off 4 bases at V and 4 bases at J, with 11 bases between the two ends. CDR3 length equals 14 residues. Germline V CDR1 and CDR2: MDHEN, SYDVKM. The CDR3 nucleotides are TGTGCCAGCAGTTCCTACGGTTCGGGAAACACCATATATTTT. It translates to CASSSYGSGNTIYF.

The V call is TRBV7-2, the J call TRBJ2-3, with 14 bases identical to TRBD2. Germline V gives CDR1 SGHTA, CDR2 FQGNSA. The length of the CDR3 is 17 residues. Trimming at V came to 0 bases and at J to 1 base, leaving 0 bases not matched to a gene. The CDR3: CASSLAGLAGGTDTQYF. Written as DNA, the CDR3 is TGTGCCAGCAGCTTAGCGGGACTAGCGGGAGGCACAGATACGCAGTATTTT.

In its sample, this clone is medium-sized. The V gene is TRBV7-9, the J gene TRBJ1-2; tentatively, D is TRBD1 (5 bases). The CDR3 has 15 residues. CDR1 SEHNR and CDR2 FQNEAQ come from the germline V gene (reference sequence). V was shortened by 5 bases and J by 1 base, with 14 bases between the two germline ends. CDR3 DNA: TGTGCCAGCAGCCAGAGCGACAGATTTAACTATGGCTACACCTTC. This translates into CASSQSDRFNYGYTF. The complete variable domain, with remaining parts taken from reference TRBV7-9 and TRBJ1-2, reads DTGVSQNPRHKITKRGQNVTFRCDPISEHNRLYWYRQTLGQGPEFLTYFQNEAQLEKSRLLSDRFSAERPKGSFSTLEIQRTEQGDSAMYLCASSQSDRFNYGYTFGSGTRLTVV.

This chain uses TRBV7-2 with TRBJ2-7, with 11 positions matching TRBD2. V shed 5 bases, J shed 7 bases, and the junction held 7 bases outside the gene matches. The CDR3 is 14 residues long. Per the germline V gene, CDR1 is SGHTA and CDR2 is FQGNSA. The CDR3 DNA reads TGTGCCAGCAGCCCCAGCTTAGCGGGAGGGGAGCAGTACTTC. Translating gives CASSPSLAGGEQYF.

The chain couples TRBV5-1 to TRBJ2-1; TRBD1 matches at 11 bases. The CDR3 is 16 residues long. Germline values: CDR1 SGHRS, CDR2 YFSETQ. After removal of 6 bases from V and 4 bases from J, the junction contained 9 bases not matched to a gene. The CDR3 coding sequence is TGCGCCAGCACCTTTCCACGGGACAGGGGGTACAATGAGCAGTTCTTC. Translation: CASTFPRDRGYNEQFF.

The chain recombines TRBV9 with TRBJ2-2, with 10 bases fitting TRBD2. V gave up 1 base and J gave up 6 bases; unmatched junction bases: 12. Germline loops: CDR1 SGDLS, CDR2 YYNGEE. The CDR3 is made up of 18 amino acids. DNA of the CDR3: TGTGCCAGCAGCGTATCGTCCTTGGGGACTAGCGTCGCCGGGGAGCTGTTTTTT. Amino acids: CASSVSSLGTSVAGELFF.

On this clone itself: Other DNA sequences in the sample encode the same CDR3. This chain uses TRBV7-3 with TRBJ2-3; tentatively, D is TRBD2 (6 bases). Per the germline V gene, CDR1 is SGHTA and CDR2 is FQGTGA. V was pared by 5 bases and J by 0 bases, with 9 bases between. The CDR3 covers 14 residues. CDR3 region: CASSPSGSTDTQYF. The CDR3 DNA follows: TGTGCCAGCAGCCCAAGCGGGAGCACAGATACGCAGTATTTT.

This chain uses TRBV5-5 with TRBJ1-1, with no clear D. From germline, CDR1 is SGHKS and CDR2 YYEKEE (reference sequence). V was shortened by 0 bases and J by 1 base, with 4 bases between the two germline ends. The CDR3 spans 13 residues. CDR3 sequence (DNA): TGTGCCAGCAGCTTGGGCGAGAACACTGAAGCTTTCTTT. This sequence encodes CASSLGENTEAFF.

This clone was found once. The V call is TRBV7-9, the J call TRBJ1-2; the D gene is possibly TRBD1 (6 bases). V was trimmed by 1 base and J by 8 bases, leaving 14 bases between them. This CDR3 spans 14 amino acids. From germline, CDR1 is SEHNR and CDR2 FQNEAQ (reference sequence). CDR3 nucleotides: TGTGCCAGCAGCTTAGACCTGGGGGCTTGGGGCTACACCTTC. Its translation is CASSLDLGAWGYTF.

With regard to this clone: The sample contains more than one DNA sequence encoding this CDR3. Here the CDR3 DNA reads TGTGCCACAGGACAGGGGGCAACCGGGAACACCATATATTTT. Amino acid sequence: CATGQGATGNTIYF. This chain uses TRBV19 with TRBJ1-3, with TRBD1 matching over 11 bases. Trimming removed 10 bases from V and 7 bases from J; junction bases left unmatched: 9. The V gene's germline CDR1 is LNHDA and CDR2 SQIVND (reference sequence). The CDR3 runs to 14 residues.

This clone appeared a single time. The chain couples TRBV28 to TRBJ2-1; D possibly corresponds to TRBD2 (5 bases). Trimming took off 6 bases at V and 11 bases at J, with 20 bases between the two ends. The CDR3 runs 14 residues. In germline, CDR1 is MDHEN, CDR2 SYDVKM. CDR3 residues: CASSLRGVTRKQFF. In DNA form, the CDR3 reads TGTGCCAGCAGCCTTCGGGGAGTAACAAGGAAGCAGTTCTTC.

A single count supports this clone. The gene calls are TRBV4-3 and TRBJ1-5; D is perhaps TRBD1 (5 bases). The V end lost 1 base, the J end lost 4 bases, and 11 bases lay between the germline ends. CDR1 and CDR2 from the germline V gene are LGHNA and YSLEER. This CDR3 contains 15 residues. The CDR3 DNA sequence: TGCGCCAGCAGCCAAGGAGCGGGACGGAATCAGCCCCAGCATTTT. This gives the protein CASSQGAGRNQPQHF.

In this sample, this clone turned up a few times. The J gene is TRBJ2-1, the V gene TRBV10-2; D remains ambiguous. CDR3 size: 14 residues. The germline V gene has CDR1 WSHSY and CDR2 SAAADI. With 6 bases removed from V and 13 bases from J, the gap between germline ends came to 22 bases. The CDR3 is CASSPEVLQPGQFF. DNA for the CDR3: TGCGCCAGCAGCCCCGAGGTCCTCCAACCCGGTCAGTTCTTC.

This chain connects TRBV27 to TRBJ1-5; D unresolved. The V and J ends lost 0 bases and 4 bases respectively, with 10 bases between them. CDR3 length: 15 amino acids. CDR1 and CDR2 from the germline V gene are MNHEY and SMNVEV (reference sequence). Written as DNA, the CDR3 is TGTGCCAGCAGTTTATCGCCCCAGAATAATCAGCCCCAGCATTTT. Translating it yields CASSLSPQNNQPQHF.

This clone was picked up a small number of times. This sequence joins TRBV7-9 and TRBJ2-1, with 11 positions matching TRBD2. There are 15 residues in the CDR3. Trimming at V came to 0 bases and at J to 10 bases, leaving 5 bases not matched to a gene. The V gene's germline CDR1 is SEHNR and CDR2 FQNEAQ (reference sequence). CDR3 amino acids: CASSLASGRAKEQFF. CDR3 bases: TGTGCCAGCAGCTTAGCTAGCGGGAGGGCCAAAGAGCAGTTCTTC.

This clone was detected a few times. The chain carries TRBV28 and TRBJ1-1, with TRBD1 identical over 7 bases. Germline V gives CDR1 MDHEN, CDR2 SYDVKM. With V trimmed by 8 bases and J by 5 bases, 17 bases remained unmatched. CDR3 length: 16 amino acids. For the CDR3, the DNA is TGTGCCAGCGATGGATGGCCAGGGGGAAGGGGGACTGAAGCTTTCTTT. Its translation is CASDGWPGGRGTEAFF.

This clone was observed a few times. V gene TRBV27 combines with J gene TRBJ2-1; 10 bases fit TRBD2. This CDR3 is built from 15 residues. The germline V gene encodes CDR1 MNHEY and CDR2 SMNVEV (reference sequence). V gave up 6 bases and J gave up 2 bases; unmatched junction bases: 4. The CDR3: CASRPTSGAYNEQFF. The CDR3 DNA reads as TGTGCCAGCAGACCAACTAGCGGGGCCTACAATGAGCAGTTCTTC.

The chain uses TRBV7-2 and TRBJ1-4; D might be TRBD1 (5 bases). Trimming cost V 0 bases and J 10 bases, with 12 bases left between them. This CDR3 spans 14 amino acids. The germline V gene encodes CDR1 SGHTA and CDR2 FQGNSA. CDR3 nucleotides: TGTGCCAGCAGCTTAGCGGTCGTCGGGGGAAAACTGTTTTTT. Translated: CASSLAVVGGKLFF.